The clone carrying this T cell receptor (beta chain) was seen a handful of times. What it recognizes is unknown. TCRdb re-called the 5' RACE reads with MiXCR, one entry per CDR3 protein. The table records under 850,000 distinct CDR3 sequences, roughly 19% of them present only once. The ends were cut back, 3 bases at V and 7 bases at J, with 10 bases in the middle. This CDR3 comprises 13 residues. Looked up from germline, CDR1 is MNHNS and CDR2 is SASEGT. This sample was included in a study of CD8 T cells in ankylosing spondylitis. Study-level points and caveats: Apparently characteristic of ankylosing spondylitis blood was a TCR beta motif (fewer than 10 highly homologous variants).

This TCR was recovered from a male donor with ankylosing spondylitis. Material: blood, either unsorted or a sorted T cell fraction (not recorded which). The genes are TRBV6-1 and TRBJ1-3; D is unresolved. CDR3 amino acids: CASSESGSNTIYF. The CDR3, as DNA: TGTGCCAGCAGTGAGTCAGGCTCGAACACCATATATTTT.